Reported below is one T cell receptor beta chain. The entry originates in a study of blood T cell repertoires in COVID-19. Study-level information: Samples representing acute and convalescent COVID-19 were sourced from the United States, Italy and Spain. In each case, the material was cDNA or gDNA derived from T cells, B-cell-depleted T cells, or PBMCs.

Germline CDR1 reads LNHDA; CDR2 reads SQIVND (reference sequence). The junction had 10 bases not matched to a gene; V was cut back by 11 bases and J by 1 base. CDR3 length: 15 residues. In the authors' methods: The authors estimated nucleated cell counts from reference gene primer amplification. Profiled with immunoSEQ multiplex PCR; TCRdb holds only in-frame clones, not every one. Clone size and V and J calls were adopted from that table, with D and trimming inferred from the DNA. Here the sample spans fewer than 250,000 clones, approximately 80% being singletons. Input material: peripheral blood. The TCR was taken from a woman aged 45-60 years with acute or convalescent COVID-19. V usage is TRBV19 and J usage is TRBJ2-2, with 7 bases aligning to TRBD2. The CDR3 protein is CAGGGGGMNTGELFF. The CDR3 DNA follows: TGTGCCGGGGGGGGTGGAGGGATGAACACCGGGGAGCTGTTTTTT.